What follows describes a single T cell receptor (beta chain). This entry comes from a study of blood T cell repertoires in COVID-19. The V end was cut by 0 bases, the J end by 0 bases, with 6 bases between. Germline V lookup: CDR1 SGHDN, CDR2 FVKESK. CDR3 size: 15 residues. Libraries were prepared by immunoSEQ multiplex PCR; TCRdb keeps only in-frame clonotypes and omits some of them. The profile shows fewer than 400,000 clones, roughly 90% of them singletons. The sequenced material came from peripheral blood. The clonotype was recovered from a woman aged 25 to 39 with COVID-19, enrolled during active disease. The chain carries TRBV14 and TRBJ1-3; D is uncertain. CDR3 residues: CASSQDSYSGNTIYF. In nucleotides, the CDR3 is TGTGCCAGCAGCCAAGATAGCTACTCTGGAAACACCATATATTTT.